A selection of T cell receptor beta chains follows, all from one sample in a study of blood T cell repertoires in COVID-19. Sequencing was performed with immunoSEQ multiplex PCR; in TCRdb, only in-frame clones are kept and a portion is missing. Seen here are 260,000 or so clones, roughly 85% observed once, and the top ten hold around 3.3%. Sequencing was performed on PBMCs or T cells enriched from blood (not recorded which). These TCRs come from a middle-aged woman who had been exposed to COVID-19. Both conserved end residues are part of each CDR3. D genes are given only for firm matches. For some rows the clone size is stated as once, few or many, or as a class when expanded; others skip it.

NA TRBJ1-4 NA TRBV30 CAWSLGGGEKLFF TGTGCCTGGAGCTTGGGTGGCGGTGAAAAACTGTTTTTT
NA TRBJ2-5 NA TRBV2 CASTTGGGAYQETQYF TGTGCCAGCACCACAGGGGGGGGAGCATACCAAGAGACCCAGTACTTC
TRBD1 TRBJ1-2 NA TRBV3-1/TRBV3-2 CASGRQGASSYGYTF TGTGCCAGCGGACGACAGGGGGCCTCGTCCTATGGCTACACCTTC
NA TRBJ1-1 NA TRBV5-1 CASSSEGHTNTEAFF TGCGCCAGCAGCTCGGAGGGGCATACGAACACTGAAGCTTTCTTT
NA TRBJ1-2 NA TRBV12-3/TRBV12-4 CASATEGYGYTF TGTGCCAGCGCCACGGAGGGCTATGGCTACACCTTC
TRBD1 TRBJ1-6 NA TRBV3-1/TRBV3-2 CASSPEQGARNSPLHF TGTGCCAGCAGCCCCGAGCAGGGGGCGCGGAATTCACCCCTCCACTTT
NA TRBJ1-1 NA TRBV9 CASSVEGGTEAFF TGTGCCAGCAGCGTAGAAGGGGGCACTGAAGCTTTCTTT
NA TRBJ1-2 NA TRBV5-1 CASSADSRSGYTF TGCGCCAGCAGCGCGGACAGCCGGAGTGGCTACACCTTC
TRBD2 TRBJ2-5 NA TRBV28 CASSPSGGVESGETQYF TGTGCCAGCAGTCCCAGCGGGGGGGTGGAGAGTGGAGAGACCCAGTACTTC
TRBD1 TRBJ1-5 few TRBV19 CASTTGVRNHGNQPQHF TGTGCCAGTACCACAGGGGTCCGGAACCATGGCAATCAGCCCCAGCATTTT
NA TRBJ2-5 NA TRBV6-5 CASSPRTEQGETQYF TGTGCCAGCAGTCCAAGGACAGAACAAGGAGAGACCCAGTACTTC
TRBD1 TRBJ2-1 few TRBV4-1 CASRVGQGMYEQFF TGCGCCAGCAGAGTGGGACAGGGGATGTATGAGCAGTTCTTC
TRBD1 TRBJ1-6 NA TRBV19 CASSAPGQGNSPLHF TGTGCCAGTAGTGCTCCGGGACAGGGTAATTCACCCCTCCACTTT
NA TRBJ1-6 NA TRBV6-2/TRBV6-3 CASSKQGSSPLHF TGTGCCAGCAGCAAACAGGGTTCCTCACCCCTCCACTTT
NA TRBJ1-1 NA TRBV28 CASSLGQGHTEAFF TGTGCCAGCAGTTTAGGGCAGGGCCACACTGAAGCTTTCTTT
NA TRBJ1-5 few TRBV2 CASTGENNQPQHF TGTGCCAGCACTGGGGAGAACAATCAGCCCCAGCATTTT
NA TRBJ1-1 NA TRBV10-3 CAISGLGAEAFF TGTGCCATCAGTGGGCTGGGGGCGGAAGCTTTCTTT
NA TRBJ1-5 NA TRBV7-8 CASSSGGGARQPQHF TGTGCCAGCAGCTCCGGGGGGGGCGCGAGGCAGCCCCAGCATTTT
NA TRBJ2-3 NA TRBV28 CASRESTGDTQYF TGTGCCAGCAGAGAAAGCACGGGTGATACGCAGTATTTT
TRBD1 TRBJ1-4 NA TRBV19 CASSFQQGATNEKLFF TGTGCCAGTAGTTTTCAACAGGGGGCAACTAATGAAAAACTGTTTTTT
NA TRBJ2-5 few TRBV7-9 CASSSGTFQETQYF TGTGCCAGCAGCTCCGGGACATTCCAAGAGACCCAGTACTTC
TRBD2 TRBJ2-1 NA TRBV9 CASSDSGGSYNEQFF TGTGCCAGCAGCGATAGCGGGGGCTCCTACAATGAGCAGTTCTTC
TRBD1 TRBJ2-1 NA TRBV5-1 CASSLGDRGRSNEQFF TGCGCCAGCAGCTTGGGGGACAGGGGTAGGAGCAATGAGCAGTTCTTC
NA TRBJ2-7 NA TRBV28 CASSLGRAEQYF TGTGCCAGCAGTTTAGGCAGGGCCGAGCAGTACTTC
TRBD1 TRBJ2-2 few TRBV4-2 CASRDRENTGELFF TGTGCCAGCAGGGACAGGGAGAACACCGGGGAGCTGTTTTTT
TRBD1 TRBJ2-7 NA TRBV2 CASYRGPLSYEQYF TGTGCCAGCTACAGGGGGCCACTCTCCTACGAGCAGTACTTC
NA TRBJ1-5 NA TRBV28 CASSSGFQKPQHF TGTGCCAGCAGTTCAGGGTTTCAGAAGCCCCAGCATTTT
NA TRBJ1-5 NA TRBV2 CASSIRDSNQPQHF TGTGCCAGCAGTATTCGGGATAGCAATCAGCCCCAGCATTTT
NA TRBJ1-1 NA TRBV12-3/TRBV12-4 CASSPTGVTEAFF TGTGCCAGCAGCCCCACGGGGGTTACTGAAGCTTTCTTT
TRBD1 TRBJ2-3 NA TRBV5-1 CASSSGQGWTDTQYF TGCGCCAGCAGCTCCGGACAGGGGTGGACAGATACGCAGTATTTT
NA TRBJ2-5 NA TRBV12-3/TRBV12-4 CASSSEETQYF TGTGCCAGCAGTTCCGAAGAGACCCAGTACTTC
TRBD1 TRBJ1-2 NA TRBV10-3 CATKDRGLYGYTF TGTGCCACCAAGGACAGGGGCTTATATGGCTACACCTTC
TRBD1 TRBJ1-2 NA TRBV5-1 CASSLGTGNYGYTF TGCGCCAGCAGCTTGGGGACAGGGAACTATGGCTACACCTTC
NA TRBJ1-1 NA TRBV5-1 CASSLGATNTEAFF TGCGCCAGCAGCTTGGGGGCTACGAACACTGAAGCTTTCTTT
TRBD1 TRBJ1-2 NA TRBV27 CASSLAGQDANYGYTF TGTGCCAGCAGTTTAGCCGGACAGGACGCAAACTATGGCTACACCTTC
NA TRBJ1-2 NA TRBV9 CASSEGQGSVYGYTF TGTGCCAGCAGCGAGGGGCAGGGTTCAGTCTATGGCTACACCTTC
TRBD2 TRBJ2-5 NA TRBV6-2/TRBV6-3 CASSLSTSPQVGRRETQYF TGTGCCAGCAGTTTGTCGACTAGCCCGCAAGTGGGTAGGCGGGAGACCCAGTACTTC
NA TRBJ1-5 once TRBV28 CASSLGGTGSNQPQHF TGTGCCAGCAGTTTAGGGGGGACGGGGAGCAATCAGCCCCAGCATTTT
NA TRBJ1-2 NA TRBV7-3 CASSPTANYGYTF TGTGCCAGCAGCCCGACAGCCAACTATGGCTACACCTTC
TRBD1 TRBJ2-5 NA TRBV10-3 CAIRGDRSGETQYF TGTGCCATCAGGGGGGACAGGTCAGGAGAGACCCAGTACTTC
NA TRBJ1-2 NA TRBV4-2 CASSQDSTGYYGYTF TGTGCCAGCAGCCAGGACTCCACAGGGTACTATGGCTACACCTTC
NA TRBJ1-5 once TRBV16 CASSHTAFRQPQHF TGTGCCAGCAGCCACACAGCTTTCCGTCAGCCCCAGCATTTT
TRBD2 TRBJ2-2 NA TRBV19 CASSIRAGGAGTGELFF TGTGCCAGTAGTATAAGGGCGGGGGGGGCCGGCACCGGGGAGCTGTTTTTT
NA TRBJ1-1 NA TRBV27 CASSLKPPRSTEAFF TGTGCCAGCAGTTTGAAACCCCCCCGGAGCACTGAAGCTTTCTTT
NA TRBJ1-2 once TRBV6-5 CASSPGNEGRYGYTF TGTGCCAGCAGTCCAGGGAACGAAGGTCGCTATGGCTACACCTTC
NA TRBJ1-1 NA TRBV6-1 CASSEPGGWSTEAFF TGTGCCAGCAGTGAGCCGGGGGGTTGGAGCACTGAAGCTTTCTTT